This T cell receptor (beta chain) was sequenced for a study of shared clonotypes between healthy human individuals. Study background: Aged 18 to 49, the donors were a couple of women and three men. Three CD4 naive, three CD4 memory, two CD8 naive and one CD8 memory plate were used per donor.

Points from the study as a whole: Some naive CD4 clonotypes, approximately 4.5%, turned up in common across a handful of donors.

Profiled with immunoSEQ multiplex PCR; TCRdb holds only in-frame clones, not every one. The table lists some 1,600,000 clones, 95% to 99% of them singletons. Each donor was a Caucasian adult residing in Nashville, Tennessee. In its sample, this clone was seen once. The antigen is undetermined. CDR1 and CDR2 (germline): SGHAT, FQNNGV. The CDR3 totals 15 residues. The V end was cut by 4 bases, the J end by 2 bases, with 15 bases between. Input material: naive CD4+ T cells sorted from blood. Subset described: CD45RA+ positively selected. The chain links TRBV11-2 to TRBJ2-7, with D possibly TRBD2 on 5 matching bases. This clonotype was sampled from a man aged 25-40 years in good health. The CDR3, as DNA: TGTGCCAGCAGCTCCCGGGGTGCCCCTCCCTACGAGCAGTACTTC. Protein product: CASSSRGAPPYEQYF.